These 7 T cell receptor beta chains were all obtained from the same sample, sequenced in a study of shared clonotypes between healthy human individuals. Generated by immunoSEQ multiplex PCR, the TCRdb table keeps only in-frame clones and is missing some. The sample includes some 2,000,000 clones, roughly 94% of them seen just once. Naive CD8 cells lacked CD45RO, underwent positive selection for CCR7 and left out terminally differentiated effector memory CD45RA+ cells. The sequenced sample consisted of naive CD8+ T cells sorted from blood. These receptors all stem from a man aged 18 to 29 in good health.

Here the CDR3 DNA reads TGTGCCAGCAGTCTGAGGGGGGCCCCGAACACTGAAGCTTTCTTT. Translation: CASSLRGAPNTEAFF. The chain employs TRBV27 and TRBJ1-1; possibly TRBD1 for D (6 bases). Looked up from germline, CDR1 is MNHEY and CDR2 is SMNVEV (reference sequence). This CDR3 spans 15 amino acids. Between the trimmed V and J ends, which lost 5 bases and 1 base, there was a span of 14 bases.

V and J are TRBV5-6 and TRBJ2-7; 8 bases match TRBD1. Losses at the gene ends were 2 bases for V and 3 bases for J; bases not matched to a gene: 4. This CDR3 comprises 14 residues. Germline V gives CDR1 SGHDT, CDR2 YYEEEE. The CDR3 region has the DNA TGTGCCAGCAGCTTTTGGACAGGGATCTACGAGCAGTACTTC. This codes for CASSFWTGIYEQYF.

This clone was recorded once. The rearrangement joins TRBV2 to TRBJ2-1; TRBD2 agrees at 7 bases. Germline lookup yields CDR1 SNHLY and CDR2 FYNNEI. After removal of 8 bases from V and 0 bases from J, the junction contained 4 bases not matched to a gene. The CDR3 is made up of 14 amino acids. This CDR3 reads CASGWTSSYNEQFF. CDR3 sequence (DNA): TGTGCCAGCGGTTGGACTAGCTCCTACAATGAGCAGTTCTTC.

The chain is built from TRBV6-1 and TRBJ1-4; D may be TRBD1 (6 bases). The V gene's germline CDR1 is MNHNS and CDR2 SASEGT. This CDR3 spans 13 amino acids. Trimming removed 7 bases at V and 7 bases at J, with 13 bases between. CDR3 sequence: CASIRQDGEKLFF. DNA for the CDR3: TGTGCCAGCATCCGACAGGACGGTGAAAAACTGTTTTTT.

CDR3 bases: TGTGCCAGTACCCCGATGAAGGGTAGCAATCAGCCCCAGCATTTT. Translated, it gives CASTPMKGSNQPQHF. V usage is TRBV19 and J usage is TRBJ1-5, with D unclear. The V end was cut by 7 bases, the J end by 0 bases, with 13 bases between. From germline, CDR1 is LNHDA and CDR2 SQIVND (reference sequence). CDR3 size: 15 residues.

A word on this clone: Possible read error: a much larger clone is one base away. The identical CDR3 is also encoded by other nucleotide sequences in the sample. The chain recombines TRBV27 with TRBJ1-1; D not resolved. This CDR3 spans 11 amino acids. The germline CDR1 and CDR2 sequences are MNHEY and SMNVEV (reference sequence). Trimming took 3 bases from V and 5 from J, leaving 4 bases between them. CDR3 sequence (DNA): TGTGCCAGCAGTTTCGGTACTGAAGCTTTCTTT. Translating gives CASSFGTEAFF.

The V call is TRBV11-2, the J call TRBJ2-5; D is perhaps TRBD2 (6 bases). Trimming pared 5 bases from V and 5 bases from J, leaving 12 bases between. Germline V gene lookup returns CDR1 SGHAT and CDR2 FQNNGV. The CDR3 length is 13 residues. The chain's CDR3 is CASSASLAETQYF. Written as DNA, the CDR3 is TGTGCCAGCAGCGCCAGCCTAGCGGAGACCCAGTACTTC.